This T cell receptor beta chain was identified in a study of blood T cell repertoires in COVID-19. Whole-study context: Sites in the United States, Italy and Spain provided acute and convalescent COVID-19 samples. T cells, B-cell-depleted T cells, or PBMCs provided the cDNA or gDNA that served as material.

Sequenced by immunoSEQ multiplex PCR; TCRdb stores in-frame clones only, minus some. The repertoire holds some 240,000 clones, with around 83% as singletons. The study assigned cohorts using participant-reported clinical history. A COVID-19 case had been met by exposed participants during the 2 weeks before study entry. This clone came up once. The sequence came from a woman in her fifties or sixties who had been exposed to COVID-19. The sequenced material came from PBMCs or T cells enriched from blood (not recorded which).

The CDR3 spells CSAGQGIYEQYF. The CDR3 nucleotides are TGCAGCGCGGGACAGGGGATCTACGAGCAGTACTTC. V is TRBV29-1 and J is TRBJ2-7; 10 bases are shared with TRBD1. Looked up from germline, CDR1 is SQVTM and CDR2 is ANQGSEA. This CDR3 is 12 amino acids long. V gave up 7 bases and J gave up 3 bases; unmatched junction bases: 3.